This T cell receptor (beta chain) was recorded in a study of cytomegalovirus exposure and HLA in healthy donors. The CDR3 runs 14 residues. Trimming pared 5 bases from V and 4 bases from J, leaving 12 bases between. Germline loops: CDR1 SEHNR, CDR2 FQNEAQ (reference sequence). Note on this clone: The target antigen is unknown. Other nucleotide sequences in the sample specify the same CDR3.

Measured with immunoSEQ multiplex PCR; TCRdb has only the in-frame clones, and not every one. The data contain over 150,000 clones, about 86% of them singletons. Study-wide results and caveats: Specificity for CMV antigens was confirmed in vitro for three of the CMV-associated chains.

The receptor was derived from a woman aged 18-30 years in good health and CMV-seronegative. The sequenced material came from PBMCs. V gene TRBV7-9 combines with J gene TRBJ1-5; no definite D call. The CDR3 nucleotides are TGTGCCAGCAGCCCCGGAGGAGGTAATCAGCCCCAGCATTTT. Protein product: CASSPGGGNQPQHF. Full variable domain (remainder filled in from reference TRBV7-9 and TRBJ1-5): DTGVSQNPRHKITKRGQNVTFRCDPISEHNRLYWYRQTLGQGPEFLTYFQNEAQLEKSRLLSDRFSAERPKGSFSTLEIQRTEQGDSAMYLCASSPGGGNQPQHFGDGTRLSIL.